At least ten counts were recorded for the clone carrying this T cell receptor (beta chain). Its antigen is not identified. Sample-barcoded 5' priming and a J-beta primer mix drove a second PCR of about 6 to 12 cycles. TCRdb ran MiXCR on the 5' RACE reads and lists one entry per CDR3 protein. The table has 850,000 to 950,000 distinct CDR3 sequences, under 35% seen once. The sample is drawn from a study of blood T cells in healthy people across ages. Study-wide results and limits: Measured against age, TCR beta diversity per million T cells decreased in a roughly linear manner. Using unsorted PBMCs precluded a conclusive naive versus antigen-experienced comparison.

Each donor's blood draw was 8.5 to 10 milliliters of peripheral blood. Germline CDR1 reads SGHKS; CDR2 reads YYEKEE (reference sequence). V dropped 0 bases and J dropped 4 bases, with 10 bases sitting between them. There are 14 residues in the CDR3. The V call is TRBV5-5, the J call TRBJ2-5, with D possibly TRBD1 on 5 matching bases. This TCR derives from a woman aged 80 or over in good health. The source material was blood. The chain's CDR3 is CASSLVAGRETQYF. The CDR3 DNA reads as TGTGCCAGCAGCTTGGTGGCAGGGCGAGAGACCCAGTACTTC.